Listed below are T cell receptor beta chains from one sample, sequenced in a study of T cell repertoires in cytomegalovirus infection. No antigen has been identified for these receptors. One entry per CDR3 protein, called by TCRdb with MiXCR from the reads. The sample lists around 900,000 distinct CDR3 sequences; 25% to 40% were seen once. Sequenced material: cultured CD8+ T cells from PBMCs, taken from culture after CMV antigen stimulation. The origin of the receptors is a human donor in good health (CMV status not recorded). Some clones in this sample may be carry-over from other donors' samples. The CDR3 runs from the conserved cysteine through the conserved F or W. The D gene is left open where the match is weak. Clone size is given for some rows only: seen once, a few or many times, or a class if the clone is expanded.

cdr3_nt cdr3_aa v_call clone_size d_call j_call
TGTGCCAGCAGCTTTAGCGGGGGGGGGGACAATGAGCAGTTCTTC CASSFSGGGDNEQFF TRBV12-3/TRBV12-4 few TRBD2 TRBJ2-1
TGTGCCAGCCGACACTCCTACGAGCAGTACTTC CASRHSYEQYF TRBV6-2/TRBV6-3 few NA TRBJ2-7
TGTGCCAGCATCGGAACCGGGGAGCTGTTTTTT CASIGTGELFF TRBV2 many NA TRBJ2-2
TGCGCCAGCAGCCAATATAGCGGGGGTCCCGGCACTGAGCAGTACTTC CASSQYSGGPGTEQYF TRBV4-1 few TRBD2 TRBJ2-7
TGTGCCAGCAGCTTATCCAGGGCTAAGAACACTGAAGCTTTCTTT CASSLSRAKNTEAFF TRBV7-6 NA NA TRBJ1-1
TGTGCCAGCAGTTACCGAGGGAGGGGGGCAGGAGAGACCCAGTACTTC CASSYRGRGAGETQYF TRBV6-5 few NA TRBJ2-5
TGTGCCAGCAGAGTGTCCGCGGGAGGGGTGAGCGCAGATACGCAGTATTTT CASRVSAGGVSADTQYF TRBV6-1 NA TRBD2 TRBJ2-3
TGTGCCAGCAGTAGACCCGGATCTAATCAGCCCCAGCATTTT CASSRPGSNQPQHF TRBV27 few NA TRBJ1-5
TGTGCCAGCAGCTTAGGGACAGGGGTGAGTCAGCCCCAGCATTTT CASSLGTGVSQPQHF TRBV7-2 many TRBD1 TRBJ1-5
TGTGCCAGCAGTACAGGGGGCCCGAACACTGAAGCTTTCTTT CASSTGGPNTEAFF TRBV27 few TRBD1 TRBJ1-1
TGTGCCAGCAGCTTATGGGAGTCCGGCACAGATACGCAGTATTTT CASSLWESGTDTQYF TRBV7-9 NA NA TRBJ2-3
TGTGCCAGTAGTATTGCCCCGGACATTGAGCAGTTCTTC CASSIAPDIEQFF TRBV19 NA NA TRBJ2-1
TGTGCCACCAGTGAGAACACGAACACCGGGGAGCTGTTTTTT CATSENTNTGELFF TRBV24-1 NA NA TRBJ2-2
TGTGCCAGCCAGGACACCGAGCGACCCTTC CASQDTERPF TRBV6-1 many NA TRBJ2-1
TGTGCCAGCAGCCCAGACTATGGTGAAGAGACCCAGTACTTC CASSPDYGEETQYF TRBV7-2 many NA TRBJ2-5
TGCAGTGCTCCCACATTCGGGACAGGGGATCACAATGAGCAGTTCTTC CSAPTFGTGDHNEQFF TRBV20-1 few TRBD1 TRBJ2-1